This TCR beta chain was profiled in a study of cytomegalovirus exposure and HLA in healthy donors. This clone showed up just a few times. Its antigen is unknown. PCR employed 60 Vbeta and 13 Jbeta primers. Method: immunoSEQ multiplex PCR; TCRdb's copy keeps in-frame clones and lacks some. The table shows about 170,000 clones, with 73% occurring only once. This CDR3 comprises 13 residues. Germline values: CDR1 SQVTM, CDR2 ANQGSEA. Trimming took 4 bases from V and 6 from J; bases not matched to a gene: 5. Study-level points and caveats: Later analysis suggested links between common viral pathogens and several top significant clusters. Reports described diagnosis of cytomegalovirus status by the classifier as highly specific and sensitive. The Asian-associated ancestry cluster reportedly had fewer N-insertions than the approximately 650-donor mean in a later analysis.

Material for sequencing was PBMCs. The clonotype was recovered from a woman in her late teens or twenties in good health and CMV-seropositive. The chain joins TRBV29-1 to TRBJ1-1; TRBD1 aligns across 10 bases. CDR3 region: CSVVRDRGAEAFF. The CDR3 coding sequence is TGCAGCGTTGTCCGGGACAGGGGAGCTGAAGCTTTCTTT. The full variable domain, in which reference TRBV29-1 and TRBJ1-1 provide the parts outside the CDR3, is SAVISQKPSRDICQRGTSLTIQCQVDSQVTMMFWYRQQPGQSLTLIATANQGSEATYESGFVIDKFPISRPNLTFSTLTVSNMSPEDSSIYLCSVVRDRGAEAFFGQGTRLTVV.